These T cell receptor beta chains were read from a single sample in a study of response to subunit inactivated influenza vaccine. MiXCR was run by TCRdb on the RT-PCR reads, yielding one entry per CDR3 protein. The table records 650,000 to 850,000 distinct CDR3 sequences, approximately 15% of them present only once. Material: PBMCs from blood, obtained 14 to 15 days before vaccination. Receptor source: a man aged 50-60 years who received an inactivated influenza vaccine. The CDR3 runs from the conserved cysteine through the conserved F or W. A D gene is named only where the DNA matches it firmly. Clone size is given for some rows only: seen once, a few or many times, or a class if the clone is expanded.

CDR3: CASSLSGGARNEQFF
DNA: TGTGCCAGCAGTTTAAGCGGGGGGGCTCGTAATGAGCAGTTCTTC
J: TRBJ2-1
D: TRBD2
V: TRBV12-3/TRBV12-4
size: -

CDR3: CASSPRQGIYEQYF
DNA: TGTGCCAGCAGTCCAAGACAGGGAATCTACGAGCAGTACTTC
J: TRBJ2-7
D: TRBD1
V: TRBV6-2/TRBV6-3
size: many

CDR3: CAISESTSQEGYTF
DNA: TGTGCCATCAGTGAGTCGACGTCCCAGGAAGGCTACACCTTC
J: TRBJ1-2
D: -
V: TRBV10-3
size: -

CDR3: CASSLSSRARNTGELFF
DNA: TGTGCCAGCAGCTTATCATCCAGGGCCCGAAACACCGGGGAGCTGTTTTTT
J: TRBJ2-2
D: -
V: TRBV7-9
size: few

CDR3: CASSLAASNTEAFF
DNA: TGCGCCAGCAGCTTGGCGGCGTCAAACACTGAAGCTTTCTTT
J: TRBJ1-1
D: -
V: TRBV5-1
size: many

CDR3: CASSQEVGAGNYGYTF
DNA: TGCGCCAGCAGCCAAGAGGTGGGCGCAGGTAACTATGGCTACACCTTC
J: TRBJ1-2
D: -
V: TRBV4-3
size: few

CDR3: CSARVGAAGNTIYF
DNA: TGCAGTGCTAGAGTGGGGGCCGCTGGAAACACCATATATTTT
J: TRBJ1-3
D: -
V: TRBV20-1
size: -

CDR3: CASSTGTLGTGELFF
DNA: TGTGCCAGCAGTACCGGGACTCTCGGCACCGGGGAGCTGTTTTTT
J: TRBJ2-2
D: -
V: TRBV3-1
size: many

CDR3: CASSLRGLAGAEKTQYF
DNA: TGCGCCAGCAGCTTGCGGGGACTAGCGGGAGCGGAGAAGACCCAGTACTTC
J: TRBJ2-5
D: TRBD2
V: TRBV5-1
size: many

CDR3: CASSLYGFEQFF
DNA: TGTGCCAGCAGTTTATATGGGTTTGAGCAGTTCTTC
J: TRBJ2-1
D: -
V: TRBV28
size: -

CDR3: CASSYGRGPGELFF
DNA: TGTGCCAGCAGTTACGGCAGGGGGCCCGGGGAGCTGTTTTTT
J: TRBJ2-2
D: TRBD1
V: TRBV6-2/TRBV6-3
size: many

CDR3: CASSLGGLIDGYTF
DNA: TGCGCCAGCAGCTTGGGGGGGCTGATTGATGGCTACACCTTC
J: TRBJ1-2
D: -
V: TRBV5-1
size: -

CDR3: CASSLGGVSYGYTF
DNA: TGCGCCAGCAGCTTGGGAGGGGTATCCTATGGCTACACCTTC
J: TRBJ1-2
D: -
V: TRBV5-1
size: few

CDR3: CASSQELPSYNEQFF
DNA: TGTGCCAGCAGCCAAGAACTCCCTAGCTACAATGAGCAGTTCTTC
J: TRBJ2-1
D: -
V: TRBV4-2
size: -

CDR3: CSAVTSGRVAETQYF
DNA: TGCAGTGCTGTGACTAGCGGGAGAGTTGCAGAGACCCAGTACTTC
J: TRBJ2-5
D: TRBD2
V: TRBV20-1
size: -

CDR3: CASSSTTFGKGLHF
DNA: TGTGCCAGCAGCTCGACTACCTTCGGAAAGGGCCTCCACTTT
J: TRBJ1-6
D: -
V: TRBV7-6
size: -

CDR3: CASSERVAFSGTYEQYF
DNA: TGTGCCAGCAGTGAAAGGGTCGCATTCTCAGGCACCTACGAGCAGTACTTC
J: TRBJ2-7
D: -
V: TRBV6-1
size: few

CDR3: CASSQATGTNNYEQYF
DNA: TGTGCCAGCAGCCAAGCCACCGGGACCAACAACTACGAGCAGTACTTC
J: TRBJ2-7
D: -
V: TRBV4-2
size: few

CDR3: CSAHREAQYF
DNA: TGCAGTGCTCACAGGGAAGCGCAGTATTTT
J: TRBJ2-3
D: -
V: TRBV20-1
size: -

CDR3: CASRPTALDEQYF
DNA: TGCGCCAGCAGACCCACAGCCCTCGACGAGCAGTACTTC
J: TRBJ2-7
D: -
V: TRBV5-1
size: many

CDR3: CATSSRDGLMNTEAFF
DNA: TGTGCCACCAGCAGCCGGGACGGATTAATGAACACTGAAGCTTTCTTT
J: TRBJ1-1
D: -
V: TRBV15
size: -

CDR3: CASSEGLANEQFF
DNA: TGTGCCAGTAGCGAGGGACTAGCCAATGAGCAGTTCTTC
J: TRBJ2-1
D: TRBD2
V: TRBV19
size: -

CDR3: CASSRTGVNQPQHF
DNA: TGCGCCAGCAGCCGCACAGGCGTCAATCAGCCCCAGCATTTT
J: TRBJ1-5
D: -
V: TRBV4-1
size: many

CDR3: CSASGLAAGEQYF
DNA: TGCAGTGCTAGTGGTCTAGCTGCGGGGGAGCAGTACTTC
J: TRBJ2-7
D: -
V: TRBV20-1
size: -

CDR3: CASSFQVVTEAFF
DNA: TGTGCCAGCAGTTTTCAGGTTGTGACTGAAGCTTTCTTT
J: TRBJ1-1
D: -
V: TRBV12-3/TRBV12-4
size: -

CDR3: CASSATSGISTNEQFF
DNA: TGTGCCAGCAGCGCGACTAGCGGTATTTCAACCAATGAGCAGTTCTTC
J: TRBJ2-1
D: TRBD2
V: TRBV7-2
size: -

CDR3: CASSVTVGDYGYTF
DNA: TGTGCCAGCAGCGTAACCGTAGGCGACTATGGCTACACCTTC
J: TRBJ1-2
D: -
V: TRBV9
size: few